A selection of T cell receptor beta chains follows, all from one sample in a study of CD8+CD57+ T cells in acquired aplastic anemia. TCRdb processed the reads anew with MiXCR; each CDR3 protein has one entry. The data contain about 120,000 distinct CDR3 sequences, under 65% of them singletons. Material: sorted CD4+, CD8+, or CD8+CD57+ T cells (not recorded which) from PBMCs. The receptor set was obtained from a human donor with aplastic anemia. CDR3s leave out the opening cysteine and the closing phenylalanine or tryptophan.

cdr3_length: 13; v_call: TRBV3-1; cdr3_aa: ASSHPSGGTYEQY
cdr3_length: 13; v_call: TRBV7-9; cdr3_aa: ASRAGTGYNSPLH
cdr3_length: 10; v_call: TRBV2; cdr3_aa: ASRTGANVLT
cdr3_length: 14; v_call: TRBV5-1; cdr3_aa: ASSLLPGTGADTQY
cdr3_length: 11; v_call: TRBV5-1; cdr3_aa: ASGTDGNYGYT
cdr3_length: 11; v_call: TRBV6-1; cdr3_aa: ASSTRGGEGHT
cdr3_length: 11; v_call: TRBV7-2; cdr3_aa: ASSQGLGETQY
cdr3_length: 12; v_call: TRBV7-6; cdr3_aa: ASSLDSTGETQY
cdr3_length: 11; v_call: TRBV7-8; cdr3_aa: ASSLDRGQPQH
cdr3_length: 12; v_call: TRBV15; cdr3_aa: ATSREGGGEKLF
cdr3_length: 11; v_call: TRBV20-1; cdr3_aa: SARGYVGQPQH
cdr3_length: 9; v_call: TRBV2; cdr3_aa: ASGARQPQH
cdr3_length: 9; v_call: TRBV29-1; cdr3_aa: SVGQGTEAF
cdr3_length: 13; v_call: TRBV6-1; cdr3_aa: ASSLGTSDQETQY
cdr3_length: 11; v_call: TRBV9; cdr3_aa: ASTNFSRDTQY
cdr3_length: 11; v_call: TRBV29-1; cdr3_aa: SVGTSGNYEQY
cdr3_length: 12; v_call: TRBV15; cdr3_aa: ATSKRGGSETQY
cdr3_length: 11; v_call: TRBV9; cdr3_aa: ASSVEMNTEAF
cdr3_length: 14; v_call: TRBV27; cdr3_aa: ASSSGLALGTDTQY
cdr3_length: 11; v_call: TRBV5-8; cdr3_aa: ASSRGVLETQY
cdr3_length: 12; v_call: TRBV2; cdr3_aa: ASSGGLGGDGYT
cdr3_length: 12; v_call: TRBV20-1; cdr3_aa: SARDRGDSYEQY
cdr3_length: 13; v_call: TRBV4-2; cdr3_aa: ASSQDGGTTDTQY
cdr3_length: 12; v_call: TRBV7-7; cdr3_aa: ASSLLDSQETQY
cdr3_length: 12; v_call: TRBV6-1; cdr3_aa: ASRAGQPTETQY
cdr3_length: 13; v_call: TRBV25-1; cdr3_aa: ASSDPGQGNEKLF
cdr3_length: 13; v_call: TRBV7-2; cdr3_aa: ASSIPGQQSATLH
cdr3_length: 14; v_call: TRBV24-1; cdr3_aa: ATSVPDSSGANVLT
cdr3_length: 11; v_call: TRBV24-1; cdr3_aa: AARTGLGTEAF
cdr3_length: 12; v_call: TRBV10-3; cdr3_aa: AISESSSADTQY
cdr3_length: 11; v_call: TRBV7-9; cdr3_aa: ASSLGGIQPQH
cdr3_length: 14; v_call: TRBV24-1; cdr3_aa: ATSAQGGEYRNEQF
cdr3_length: 13; v_call: TRBV19; cdr3_aa: ASTRLAGGQNEQF
cdr3_length: 9; v_call: TRBV12-3/TRBV12-4; cdr3_aa: ASSFGETQY
cdr3_length: 12; v_call: TRBV12-3/TRBV12-4; cdr3_aa: ASSLGSVGYGYT
cdr3_length: 12; v_call: TRBV29-1; cdr3_aa: SVESWVMNTEAF
cdr3_length: 13; v_call: TRBV6-6; cdr3_aa: ASSYYPGGSYEQY
cdr3_length: 16; v_call: TRBV27; cdr3_aa: ASGPAYQGRQYNYGYT
cdr3_length: 16; v_call: TRBV24-1; cdr3_aa: ATSAGQGADYSNQPQH
cdr3_length: 11; v_call: TRBV6-5; cdr3_aa: ASSFQGGEKLF
cdr3_length: 10; v_call: TRBV2; cdr3_aa: ASSEEGQPQH
cdr3_length: 15; v_call: TRBV3-1; cdr3_aa: ASSHPQGAPYNSPLH
cdr3_length: 10; v_call: TRBV6-5; cdr3_aa: ASRTSQETQY
cdr3_length: 12; v_call: TRBV20-1; cdr3_aa: SAHGATTYNEQF
cdr3_length: 14; v_call: TRBV20-1; cdr3_aa: SATALRRASPETQY
cdr3_length: 13; v_call: TRBV7-9; cdr3_aa: ASSLVLEGNNEQF
cdr3_length: 9; v_call: TRBV19; cdr3_aa: ASSPRQGAF
cdr3_length: 10; v_call: TRBV10-3; cdr3_aa: AISESFYEQY
cdr3_length: 15; v_call: TRBV29-1; cdr3_aa: SALGGRAHEYQETQY
cdr3_length: 15; v_call: TRBV25-1; cdr3_aa: ASSERVGWTDHYGYT
cdr3_length: 14; v_call: TRBV20-1; cdr3_aa: SAPLYSGRGAETQY
cdr3_length: 12; v_call: TRBV19; cdr3_aa: ASSIGDRGHEQY
cdr3_length: 12; v_call: TRBV6-1; cdr3_aa: ASSPGRGGDGYT
cdr3_length: 11; v_call: TRBV2; cdr3_aa: ASGSSTERGYT
cdr3_length: 11; v_call: TRBV7-4; cdr3_aa: AILRGGATEAF
cdr3_length: 13; v_call: TRBV6-1; cdr3_aa: ASSEGTGEWETQY